This is a list of T cell receptor beta chains from one sample in a study of shared clonotypes between healthy human individuals. The repertoire was sequenced with immunoSEQ multiplex PCR; TCRdb's copy has only in-frame clones and lacks some. In the table there are approximately 2.3 million clones, over 85% of which are singletons. The sequenced sample consisted of naive CD4+ T cells from PBMCs. The receptors were sampled from a man between 18 and 29 years old in good health. Some clones in this sample may be carry-over from other donors' samples. The CDR3 runs from the conserved cysteine through the conserved F or W.

j_call v_call cdr3_aa
TRBJ2-7 TRBV4-3 CASSLIAGGINEQYF
TRBJ2-1 TRBV10-1 CASSEVGRAEAYNEQFF
TRBJ1-5 TRBV19 CASSMGQGGRNQPQHF
TRBJ2-3 TRBV11-2 CASSLERNTQYF
TRBJ1-5 TRBV30 CAWSVGRGGEPQHF
TRBJ2-1 TRBV7-9 CASSPGGWWGNEQFF
TRBJ2-7 TRBV11-2 CASSLISGRGAYEQYF
TRBJ1-5 TRBV6-1 CASTKTGTGQPQHF
TRBJ2-7 TRBV7-9 CATLGGSSYEQYF
TRBJ1-1 TRBV14 CASSQGRGPAEAFF
TRBJ1-2 TRBV5-1 CASSDEPNYGYTF
TRBJ2-5 TRBV6-1 CASTGGFGETQYF
TRBJ1-5 TRBV30 CAWTHADNQPQHF
TRBJ2-3 TRBV5-1 CASSFQAPTSGTDTQYF
TRBJ2-4 TRBV28 CASRPPGLAGIQYF
TRBJ2-5 TRBV5-1 CASSLAPAGMGTQYF
TRBJ1-5 TRBV28 CAIRRDSNQPQHF
TRBJ1-1 TRBV28 CASRVGGAEDTEAFF
TRBJ2-3 TRBV11-2 CASSLATTSARTDTQYF
TRBJ1-4 TRBV4-2 CASSRLSGTGDEKLFF
TRBJ2-1 TRBV18 CASSPPGQGVNNEQFF
TRBJ2-7 TRBV6-6 CASRSWGQGTYEQYF
TRBJ2-3 TRBV7-2 CASSFKSRVDTQYF
TRBJ1-2 TRBV29-1 CSVAPGTADYGYTF
TRBJ1-5 TRBV19 CASSIFTGGDNQPQHF
TRBJ1-1 TRBV5-1 CASSPRSGGSVEAFF